The 15 T cell receptor beta chains presented below share a single source sample, sequenced in a study of T cell responses to AZD1222 COVID-19 vaccine (dated by TCRdb to the early 2020s). In the paper's terms, the time point label means: baseline before first vaccination. The receptor library was made with the immunoSEQ multiplex PCR assay. TCRdb re-hosts the immuneACCESS table, in-frame sequences only. Its copies lack some clones; in the studies checked, an unresolved V gene accounts for under half of them, and the cause for the rest is not known. This sample gives about 99,000 clones in total; around 90% of them show up just once. Approximately 9% of the sample goes to the ten largest clones. The sequenced sample was peripheral blood, obtained on day 0 of AZD1222 vaccination. Every receptor here comes from an adult in good health.

The chain carries TRBV9 and TRBJ1-1; a weak D match, TRBD1 (6 bases). This CDR3 has 16 residues. Germline CDR1 and CDR2: SGDLS and YYNGEE. The V end lost 0 bases, the J end lost 4 bases, and 16 bases lay between the germline ends. CDR3 nucleotide sequence: TGTGCCAGCAGCGTAGTATTAGGGGGAGCGGTCACTGAAGCTTTCTTT. Translating gives CASSVVLGGAVTEAFF.

V usage is TRBV28 and J usage is TRBJ2-2; 10 bases are a match to TRBD1. Trimming cost V 1 base and J 4 bases; bases outside gene matches: 6. Germline V gives CDR1 MDHEN, CDR2 SYDVKM. This CDR3 has 17 amino acids. The CDR3 DNA follows: TGTGCCAGCAGTTTATACGACAGGGGGCGGGTCACCGGGGAGCTGTTTTTT. This codes for CASSLYDRGRVTGELFF.

V gene TRBV4-1 combines with J gene TRBJ2-6; D may correspond to TRBD1 or TRBD2 (5 bases each). The CDR3 runs 17 residues. CDR1 and CDR2 (germline): MGHRA, YSYEKL. Trimming took off 0 bases at V and 0 bases at J, with 9 bases between the two ends. CDR3 DNA: TGCGCCAGCAGCCAAGATCCAGGGACCTCTGGGGCCAACGTCCTGACTTTC. It codes for CASSQDPGTSGANVLTF.

The gene calls are TRBV5-4 and TRBJ2-6; D might be TRBD1 (5 bases). CDR1 and CDR2 (germline): SGHNT, YYREEE (reference sequence). CDR3 size: 15 residues. The V end was cut by 4 bases, the J end by 2 bases, with 10 bases between. Written as DNA, the CDR3 is TGTGCCAGCAGCCATCGACAGCCTGGGGCCAACGTCCTGACTTTC. This encodes CASSHRQPGANVLTF.

The CDR3 bases are TGTGCCAGCTCCTACACAGGATGGGATGAAAAACTGTTTTTT. This gives the protein CASSYTGWDEKLFF. This chain uses TRBV18 with TRBJ1-4, with a possible D match to TRBD1 (5 bases). V shed 6 bases and J shed 6 bases, with 14 bases lying between them. This CDR3 region has 14 residues. The germline V gene has CDR1 KGHSH and CDR2 LQKENI.

The V gene is TRBV7-9, the J gene TRBJ2-7; 11 bases align to TRBD1. Germline assignment: CDR1 SEHNR and CDR2 FQNEAQ (reference sequence). Trimming removed 3 bases from V and 10 bases from J; junction bases left unmatched: 11. The CDR3 extends over 15 amino acids. The CDR3 region has the DNA TGTGCCAGCAGCTTTTCGCAGGACAGGGGGCCCACCCAGTACTTC. Its translation is CASSFSQDRGPTQYF.

This clone was found a few times. This chain joins TRBV4-3 and TRBJ1-4, with D uncertain. Trimming removed 8 bases at V and 3 bases at J, with 13 bases between. CDR1 and CDR2 (germline): LGHNA, YSLEER. The CDR3 loop spans 14 amino acids. The CDR3 region has the DNA TGCGCCAGCTCCTCGGGAAGCGCTAATGAAAAACTGTTTTTT. Its translation: CASSSGSANEKLFF.

This chain links TRBV18 with TRBJ1-1, with 7 bases that match TRBD1. This CDR3 has 14 amino acids. J was trimmed by 0 bases and V by 5 bases; bases with no gene match: 3. Germline V gene sequence: CDR1 KGHSH, CDR2 LQKENI. CDR3 sequence reads: CASSEGQLNTEAFF. DNA of the CDR3: TGTGCCAGCTCAGAGGGACAGTTGAACACTGAAGCTTTCTTT.

The V call is TRBV7-9, the J call TRBJ2-1; D is ambiguous. The CDR3 sequence is 8 residues long. V was trimmed by 9 bases and J by 12 bases, leaving 6 bases between them. The germline gives CDR1 SEHNR, CDR2 FQNEAQ (reference sequence). Written as DNA, the CDR3 is TGTGCCAGTGGCGTGCAGTTCTTC. The encoded protein is CASGVQFF.

V usage is TRBV4-1 and J usage is TRBJ1-5; D uncertain. V was cut by 5 bases and J by 3 bases, with 14 bases left in between. CDR1 is MGHRA and CDR2 is YSYEKL in the germline V gene. The CDR3 loop spans 15 amino acids. CDR3 protein: CASSFDVADNQPQHF. Here the CDR3 DNA reads TGCGCCAGCAGCTTTGACGTGGCAGACAATCAGCCCCAGCATTTT.

Only a few counts were recorded for this clone. The J gene is TRBJ2-7, the V gene TRBV18; 10 bases agree with TRBD1. Germline lookup yields CDR1 KGHSH and CDR2 LQKENI. The CDR3 has 14 amino acids. V dropped 5 bases and J dropped 2; count of bases not matched to a gene: 3. The CDR3 sequence is CASSTGQGTYEQYF. CDR3 nucleotides: TGTGCCAGCTCAACGGGACAGGGGACCTACGAGCAGTACTTC.

The chain combines TRBV18 with TRBJ1-6; D might be TRBD1 (6 bases). V lost 3 bases and J 5 bases, leaving 11 bases between the germline ends. This CDR3 region has 15 residues. Germline-derived CDR1 and CDR2 are KGHSH and LQKENI. The CDR3 nucleotides are TGTGCCAGCTCACCCAAGAACAGGGATAATTCACCCCTCCACTTT. This encodes CASSPKNRDNSPLHF.

This clone counts as medium-sized. The V and J genes are TRBV5-6 and TRBJ2-2; 9 bases are a match to TRBD1. The junction had 12 bases not matched to a gene; V was cut back by 5 bases and J by 7 bases. Germline CDR1 SGHDT, CDR2 YYEEEE. The CDR3 totals 16 residues. In DNA, the CDR3 is TGTGCCAGCAGTTGGGACGGGACAGGGCTTGTCGGGGAGCTGTTTTTT. Amino acid sequence: CASSWDGTGLVGELFF.

The chain carries TRBV6-5 and TRBJ2-5; tentatively, D is TRBD2 (7 bases). CDR3 size: 16 residues. Trimming shortened V by 0 bases and J by 4 bases, and 15 bases separated the two germline ends. Germline-derived CDR1 and CDR2 are MNHEY and SVGAGI. The CDR3 DNA follows: TGTGCCAGCAGTTACTCCCGGGGGGCTCGCCTAGAGACCCAGTACTTC. It codes for CASSYSRGARLETQYF.

V usage is TRBV7-9 and J usage is TRBJ2-3, with 11 nucleotides matching TRBD2. This CDR3 has 19 amino acids. Germline V gene sequence: CDR1 SEHNR, CDR2 FQNEAQ (reference sequence). Trimming cost V 0 bases and J 0 bases; bases outside gene matches: 8. As DNA, the CDR3 is TGTGCCAGCAGCTTAGCAACTAGCGGGGGCCTCTCTAGCACAGATACGCAGTATTTT. Its protein product is CASSLATSGGLSSTDTQYF.